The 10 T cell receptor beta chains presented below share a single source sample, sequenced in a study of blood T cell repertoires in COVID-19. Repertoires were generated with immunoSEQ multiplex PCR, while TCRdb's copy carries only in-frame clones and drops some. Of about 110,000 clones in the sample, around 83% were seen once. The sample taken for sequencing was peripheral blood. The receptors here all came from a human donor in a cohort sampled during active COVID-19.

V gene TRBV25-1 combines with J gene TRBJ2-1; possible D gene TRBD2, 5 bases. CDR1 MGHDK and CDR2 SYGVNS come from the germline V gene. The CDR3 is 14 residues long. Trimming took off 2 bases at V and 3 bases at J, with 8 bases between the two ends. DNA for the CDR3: TGTGCCAGCAGTGAAGAACTAGTCTACAATGAGCAGTTCTTC. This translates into CASSEELVYNEQFF.

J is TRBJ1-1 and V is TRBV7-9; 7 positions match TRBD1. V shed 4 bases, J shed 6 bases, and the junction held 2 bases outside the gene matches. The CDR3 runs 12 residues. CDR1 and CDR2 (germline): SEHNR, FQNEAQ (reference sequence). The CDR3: CASSYTGAEAFF. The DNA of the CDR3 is TGTGCCAGCAGCTACACAGGGGCTGAAGCTTTCTTT.

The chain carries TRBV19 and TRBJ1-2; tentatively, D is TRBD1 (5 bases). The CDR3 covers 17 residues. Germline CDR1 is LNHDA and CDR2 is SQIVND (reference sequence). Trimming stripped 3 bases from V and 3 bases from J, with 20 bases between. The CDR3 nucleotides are TGTGCCAGTAGTATTGGCAGGGCCACCGTTGATTACTATGGCTACACCTTC. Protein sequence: CASSIGRATVDYYGYTF.

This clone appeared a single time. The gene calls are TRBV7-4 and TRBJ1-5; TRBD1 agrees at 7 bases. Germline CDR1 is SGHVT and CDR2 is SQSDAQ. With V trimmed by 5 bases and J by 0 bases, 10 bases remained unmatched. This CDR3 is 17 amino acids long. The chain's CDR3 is CASSRGGPGSSNQPQHF. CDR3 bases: TGTGCCAGCAGCCGAGGGGGCCCGGGAAGTAGCAATCAGCCCCAGCATTTT.

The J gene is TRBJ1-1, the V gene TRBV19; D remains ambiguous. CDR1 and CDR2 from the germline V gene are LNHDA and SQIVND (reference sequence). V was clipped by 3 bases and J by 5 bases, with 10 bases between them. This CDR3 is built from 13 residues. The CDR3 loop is CASSMKGGTEAFF. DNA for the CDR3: TGTGCCAGTAGTATGAAGGGAGGAACTGAAGCTTTCTTT. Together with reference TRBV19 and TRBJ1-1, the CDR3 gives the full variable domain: DGGITQSPKYLFRKEGQNVTLSCEQNLNHDAMYWYRQDPGQGLRLIYYSQIVNDFQKGDIAEGYSVSREKKESFPLTVTSAQKNPTAFYLCASSMKGGTEAFFGQGTRLTVV.

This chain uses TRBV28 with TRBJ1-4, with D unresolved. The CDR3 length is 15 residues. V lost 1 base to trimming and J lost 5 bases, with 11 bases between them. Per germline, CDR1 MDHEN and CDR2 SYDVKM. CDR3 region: CASSLSEAGNEKLFF. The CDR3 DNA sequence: TGTGCCAGCAGTTTATCGGAGGCCGGAAATGAAAAACTGTTTTTT.

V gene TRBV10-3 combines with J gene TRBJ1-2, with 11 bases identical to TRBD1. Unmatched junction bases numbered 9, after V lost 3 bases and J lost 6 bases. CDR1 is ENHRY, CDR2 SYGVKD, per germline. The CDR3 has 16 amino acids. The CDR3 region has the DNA TGTGCCATCAGTGACCATCTGGGACAGGGGGGAGATGGCTACACCTTC. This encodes CAISDHLGQGGDGYTF.

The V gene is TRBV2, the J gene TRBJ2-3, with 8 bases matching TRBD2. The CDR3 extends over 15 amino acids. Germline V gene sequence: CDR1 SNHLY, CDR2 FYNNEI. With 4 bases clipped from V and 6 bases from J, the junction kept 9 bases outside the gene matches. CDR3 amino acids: CASSALGTGGDTQYF. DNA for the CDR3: TGTGCCAGCAGTGCCCTCGGGACGGGAGGGGATACGCAGTATTTT.

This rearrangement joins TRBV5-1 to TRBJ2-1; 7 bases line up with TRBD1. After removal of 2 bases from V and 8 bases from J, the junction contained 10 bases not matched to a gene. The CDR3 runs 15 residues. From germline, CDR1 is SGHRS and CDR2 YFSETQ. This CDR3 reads CASSFKGGAFDEQFF. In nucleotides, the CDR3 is TGCGCCAGCAGCTTTAAAGGGGGCGCGTTCGATGAGCAGTTCTTC. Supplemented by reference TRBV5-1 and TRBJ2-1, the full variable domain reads KAGVTQTPRYLIKTRGQQVTLSCSPISGHRSVSWYQQTPGQGLQFLFEYFSETQRNKGNFPGRFSGRQFSNSRSEMNVSTLELGDSALYLCASSFKGGAFDEQFFGPGTRLTVL.

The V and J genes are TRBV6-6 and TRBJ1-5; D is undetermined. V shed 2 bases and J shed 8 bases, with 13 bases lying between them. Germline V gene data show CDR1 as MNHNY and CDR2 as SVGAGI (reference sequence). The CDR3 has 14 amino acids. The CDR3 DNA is TGTGCCAGCAGTTACCCAGAGGGCCTGGAGCCCCAGCATTTT. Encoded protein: CASSYPEGLEPQHF.